The T cell receptor beta chain described here comes from a study of Ad26.COV2.S vaccination and SARS-CoV-2 variants. This CDR3 is built from 14 residues. Trimming removed 4 bases from V and 2 bases from J, with 12 bases in between. Per the germline V gene, CDR1 is SGHTA and CDR2 is FQGNSA. Treatment described: roughly 20 received Ad26.COV2.S at low or high dose, single or two shots; about five received placebo; per-sample allocation not given. Day 63 following the first vaccine or placebo injection was when the samples were taken. Adults aged 18-55 years in Boston included the donor. Clones were sequenced by immunoSEQ multiplex PCR, and TCRdb holds only the in-frame ones, with some missing. Of about 420,000 clones in the sample, around 87% are singletons; the top ten hold 3.6%.

The clonotype was recovered from a person aged 18 to 59 who received the Ad26.COV2.S COVID-19 vaccine or a placebo. This sample comprised peripheral blood, obtained in a trial of Ad26.COV2.S vaccine versus placebo. V usage is TRBV7-2 and J usage is TRBJ2-7, with a tentative D call TRBD1 (6 bases). CDR3: CASSYDRFAYEQYF. DNA for the CDR3: TGTGCCAGCAGCTATGACAGGTTTGCCTACGAGCAGTACTTC. Variable domain in full (rest from reference TRBV7-2 and TRBJ2-7): GAGVSQSPSNKVTEKGKDVELRCDPISGHTALYWYRQSLGQGLEFLIYFQGNSAPDKSGLPSDRFSAERTGGSVSTLTIQRTQQEDSAVYLCASSYDRFAYEQYFGPGTRLTVT.